This T cell receptor (beta chain) was obtained from a study of shared clonotypes between healthy human individuals. Naive-designated CD8 cells lacked CD45RO, were positively enriched for CCR7, and omitted terminally differentiated effector memory CD45RA+ cells. TCRdb's copy holds only in-frame clones and misses some; the assay was immunoSEQ multiplex PCR. Seen here are about 700,000 clones, 92% observed once, and the top ten hold about 24%. This TCR was recovered from a man aged 25 to 40 in good health. The specimen sequenced was naive CD8+ T cells sorted from blood.

This CDR3 is CASSAGTSGRSETQYF. The CDR3 nucleotides read TGTGCCAGCAGCGCCGGGACTAGCGGGAGATCTGAGACCCAGTACTTC. The V and J genes are TRBV9 and TRBJ2-5; TRBD2 aligns across 14 bases. Germline CDR1 SGDLS, CDR2 YYNGEE. V shed 3 bases, J shed 5 bases, and the junction held 6 bases outside the gene matches. The CDR3 is made up of 16 amino acids. Together with reference TRBV9 and TRBJ2-5, the CDR3 gives the full variable domain: DSGVTQTPKHLITATGQRVTLRCSPRSGDLSVYWYQQSLDQGLQFLIQYYNGEERAKGNILERFSAQQFPDLHSELNLSSLELGDSALYFCASSAGTSGRSETQYFGPGTRLLVL.